The 25 T cell receptor beta chains below were found in one sample sequenced in a study of T cell changes during pregnancy in multiple sclerosis. The repertoire was sequenced with immunoSEQ multiplex PCR; TCRdb's copy has only in-frame clones and lacks some. The sample holds about 85,000 clones, roughly nine tenths seen once. This specimen was peripheral blood, taken in the first trimester of pregnancy. All receptors derive from a female donor with multiple sclerosis, enrolled in a pregnancy study.

The chain recombines TRBV29-1 with TRBJ1-2, with D unclear. Germline V gives CDR1 SQVTM, CDR2 ANQGSEA. This CDR3 spans 13 amino acids. Between the trimmed V and J ends, which lost 7 bases and 6 bases, there was a span of 18 bases. CDR3 protein: CSAETAERDGYTF. In DNA, the CDR3 is TGCAGCGCCGAGACCGCGGAGCGGGATGGCTACACCTTC.

In this sample, this clone turned up a few times. The J gene is TRBJ1-1, the V gene TRBV30, with TRBD1 as a possible D gene (6 bases). The CDR3 runs 13 residues. Germline V CDR1 and CDR2: GTSNPN, SVGIG (reference sequence). V lost 8 bases, J lost 5 bases, and 18 bases lay in between. CDR3 protein: CALTQGGGTEAFF. CDR3 nucleotide sequence: TGTGCCCTTACTCAGGGAGGGGGGACTGAAGCTTTCTTT. Combining the CDR3 with reference TRBV30 and TRBJ1-1 gives the whole variable domain SQTIHQWPATLVQPVGSPLSLECTVEGTSNPNLYWYRQAAGRGLQLLFYSVGIGQISSEVPQNLSASRPQDRQFILSSKKLLLSDSGFYLCALTQGGGTEAFFGQGTRLTVV.

V is TRBV9 and J is TRBJ2-1; possibly TRBD2 for D (5 bases). Trimming took off 4 bases at V and 3 bases at J, with 14 bases between the two ends. The germline CDR1 and CDR2 sequences are SGDLS and YYNGEE. CDR3 length equals 15 residues. The CDR3 DNA sequence: TGTGCCAGCAGCCCCAGCCGGGATTACTACAATGAGCAGTTCTTC. Translated, it gives CASSPSRDYYNEQFF. The complete variable domain, with remaining parts taken from reference TRBV9 and TRBJ2-1, reads DSGVTQTPKHLITATGQRVTLRCSPRSGDLSVYWYQQSLDQGLQFLIQYYNGEERAKGNILERFSAQQFPDLHSELNLSSLELGDSALYFCASSPSRDYYNEQFFGPGTRLTVL.

The DNA for the CDR3 is TGTGCCAGCAGTTCCAGGGGTAGCACTGAAGCTTTCTTT. It encodes CASSSRGSTEAFF. The genes are TRBV7-9 and TRBJ1-1; D is perhaps TRBD1 (6 bases). The V end lost 6 bases, the J end lost 4 bases, and 12 bases lay between the germline ends. This CDR3 is 13 amino acids long. CDR1 and CDR2 from the germline V gene are SEHNR and FQNEAQ (reference sequence). Full variable domain (missing parts from reference TRBV7-9 and TRBJ1-1): DTGVSQNPRHKITKRGQNVTFRCDPISEHNRLYWYRQTLGQGPEFLTYFQNEAQLEKSRLLSDRFSAERPKGSFSTLEIQRTEQGDSAMYLCASSSRGSTEAFFGQGTRLTVV.

The rearrangement uses TRBV5-1 and TRBJ2-7; 11 bases are a match to TRBD2. CDR3 size: 15 residues. Germline CDR1 and CDR2: SGHRS and YFSETQ. The junction had 6 bases not matched to a gene; V was cut back by 4 bases and J by 3 bases. The CDR3 nucleotides read TGCGCCAGCAGCGTCACTAGCGGGAGCTTCTACGAGCAGTACTTC. Amino acid sequence: CASSVTSGSFYEQYF.

CDR3 DNA sequence: TGTGCCAGCAGCTCCCCGGACAGGGGGCAAGAGACCCAGTACTTC. As protein: CASSSPDRGQETQYF. The chain combines TRBV5-4 with TRBJ2-5; 10 bases fit TRBD1. J was trimmed by 2 bases and V by 3 bases; bases with no gene match: 4. CDR3 length: 15 residues. Germline CDR1 reads SGHNT; CDR2 reads YYREEE (reference sequence).

This chain uses TRBV5-1 with TRBJ1-1; D is undetermined. Germline assignment: CDR1 SGHRS and CDR2 YFSETQ. CDR3 size: 14 residues. V was pared by 4 bases and J by 4 bases, with 14 bases between. The CDR3 coding sequence is TGCGCCAGCAGCCGAACAGTCAGCGGCACTGAAGCTTTCTTT. Amino acids: CASSRTVSGTEAFF.

The chain joins TRBV29-1 to TRBJ1-1; D gene ambiguous. CDR1 is SQVTM and CDR2 is ANQGSEA in the germline V gene. The CDR3 sequence is 14 residues long. The V and J ends lost 4 bases and 1 base respectively, with 13 bases between them. CDR3 loop: CSVARQAPNTEAFF. In DNA form, the CDR3 reads TGCAGCGTTGCTCGGCAGGCCCCGAACACTGAAGCTTTCTTT. Variable domain in full (rest from reference TRBV29-1 and TRBJ1-1): SAVISQKPSRDICQRGTSLTIQCQVDSQVTMMFWYRQQPGQSLTLIATANQGSEATYESGFVIDKFPISRPNLTFSTLTVSNMSPEDSSIYLCSVARQAPNTEAFFGQGTRLTVV.

Comment on this clone: A read error is the likely source, as a far larger clone sits one nucleotide away. The V and J genes are TRBV4-2 and TRBJ1-5, with D hard to call. The V end was cut by 5 bases, the J end by 6 bases, with 14 bases between. Germline lookup yields CDR1 LGHNA and CDR2 YNFKEQ. The CDR3 length is 14 residues. Written as DNA, the CDR3 is TGTGCCAGCAGCTCGGAAGCGGGCAGTCAGCCCCAGCATTTT. Translating it yields CASSSEAGSQPQHF.

The V call is TRBV27, the J call TRBJ2-3; possibly TRBD2 for D (5 bases). CDR3 length: 15 amino acids. V gave up 1 base and J gave up 4 bases, with 12 bases separating them. Germline CDR1 and CDR2: MNHEY and SMNVEV (reference sequence). The CDR3 DNA sequence: TGTGCCAGCAGTTTATTCCCCGGGGTCGCAGATACGCAGTATTTT. Protein sequence: CASSLFPGVADTQYF.

The chain carries TRBV27 and TRBJ1-4, with 9 bases lining up with TRBD1. V shed 4 bases, J shed 7 bases, and the junction held 4 bases outside the gene matches. CDR1 MNHEY and CDR2 SMNVEV come from the germline V gene (reference sequence). CDR3 length: 14 amino acids. The CDR3 DNA sequence: TGTGCCAGCAGTTCAACAGGGGGCGGTGAAAAACTGTTTTTT. Protein product: CASSSTGGGEKLFF.

The rearrangement links TRBV7-9 to TRBJ2-3; 8 bases map to TRBD2. CDR1 and CDR2 from the germline V gene are SEHNR and FQNEAQ (reference sequence). CDR3 length equals 15 residues. V was pared by 0 bases and J by 7 bases, with 6 bases of the junction left unmatched. This CDR3 is CASSLAGSGTNTQYF. CDR3 nucleotides: TGTGCCAGCAGCTTAGCAGGTAGCGGGACGAATACGCAGTATTTT.

The gene calls are TRBV12-5 and TRBJ1-5; D may be TRBD1 (5 bases). Germline V gene data show CDR1 as LGHNT and CDR2 as FRNRAP. The CDR3 is 12 residues long. V lost 5 bases and J lost 5, with 7 bases in between. DNA of the CDR3: TGTGCTAGTGGTCCGGGGGATCAGCCCCAGCATTTT. It codes for CASGPGDQPQHF.

The V call is TRBV27, the J call TRBJ2-3, with 8 bases identical to TRBD2. This CDR3 is built from 16 residues. Trimming at V came to 4 bases and at J to 6 bases, leaving 12 bases not matched to a gene. Per the germline V gene, CDR1 is MNHEY and CDR2 is SMNVEV (reference sequence). CDR3 sequence: CASSSGLVAILDTQYF. In nucleotides, the CDR3 is TGTGCCAGCAGTTCGGGACTAGTTGCTATTCTGGATACGCAGTATTTT.

V and J are TRBV11-2 and TRBJ2-7; tentative D call: TRBD1 (5 bases). The CDR3 has 14 amino acids. CDR1 and CDR2 (germline): SGHAT, FQNNGV. V was clipped by 1 base and J by 2 bases, with 9 bases between them. The CDR3 coding sequence is TGTGCCAGCAGCTTAGCAGGGCCCCCCTACGAGCAGTACTTC. Its translation: CASSLAGPPYEQYF. Full variable domain (rest looked up from reference TRBV11-2 and TRBJ2-7): EAGVAQSPRYKIIEKRQSVAFWCNPISGHATLYWYQQILGQGPKLLIQFQNNGVVDDSQLPKDRFSAERLKGVDSTLKIQPAKLEDSAVYLCASSLAGPPYEQYFGPGTRLTVT.

The gene calls are TRBV2 and TRBJ2-3, with 13 bases lining up with TRBD2. This CDR3 comprises 19 residues. The V segment lost 4 bases and the J segment 2 bases; nucleotides outside the gene matches: 12. Per the germline V gene, CDR1 is SNHLY and CDR2 is FYNNEI. The CDR3 sequence: CASSGTSGSPRGNTDTQYF. The DNA of the CDR3 is TGTGCCAGCAGTGGGACTAGCGGGAGCCCCCGTGGAAACACAGATACGCAGTATTTT.

This sequence joins TRBV6-7 and TRBJ1-1, with D perhaps matching TRBD1 (6 bases). TRBV6-7 qualifies as an ORF whose function is uncertain. Trimming cost V 2 bases and J 2 bases, with 21 bases left between them. CDR3 length: 18 amino acids. The CDR3 DNA reads TGTGCCAGCAGTTACCCGAAAGGACAGAAAGAGCCCAACACTGAAGCTTTCTTT. Its translation: CASSYPKGQKEPNTEAFF.

This CDR3 reads CASSFRLFQETQYF. CDR3 nucleotide sequence: TGTGCCAGCAGCTTCCGACTGTTCCAAGAGACCCAGTACTTC. The V and J genes are TRBV7-8 and TRBJ2-5; D gene ambiguous. The CDR3 has 14 residues. Germline V gene sequence: CDR1 SGHVS, CDR2 FQNEAQ. V gave up 3 bases and J gave up 1 base, with 9 bases separating them.

Concerning this clone: The junction shows a germline mismatch at one end, possibly a read error. The chain combines TRBV15 with TRBJ2-7, with 8 nucleotides matching TRBD2. Looked up from germline, CDR1 is LNHNV and CDR2 is YYDKDF (reference sequence). This CDR3 contains 15 residues. The CDR3 spells CATRRGGSGTLEQYF. The CDR3 DNA reads TGTGCCACCAGAAGAGGAGGTAGCGGGACGCTCGAGCAGTACTTC.

This clone has only one observation. V usage is TRBV27 and J usage is TRBJ1-2; possible D gene TRBD1, 5 bases. Trimming took 6 bases from V and 8 from J, leaving 13 bases between them. The germline CDR1 and CDR2 sequences are MNHEY and SMNVEV (reference sequence). CDR3 size: 12 residues. CDR3 sequence reads: CASRTGGSGYTF. CDR3 bases: TGTGCCAGCAGGACGGGGGGATCGGGCTACACCTTC.

This rearrangement joins TRBV7-3 to TRBJ1-2, with D possibly matching TRBD1 (5 bases). CDR3 length: 15 amino acids. V was pared by 6 bases and J by 7 bases, with 21 bases between. Germline lookup yields CDR1 SGHTA and CDR2 FQGTGA. CDR3 in DNA: TGTGCCAGCAGGGAAACCGGAGGGACGGGAGCTGGCTACACCTTC. Amino acid sequence: CASRETGGTGAGYTF.

The chain couples TRBV11-3 to TRBJ1-4; D gene uncertain. Germline assignment: CDR1 SGHNT and CDR2 YENEEA. V dropped 0 bases and J dropped 6 bases, with 17 bases sitting between them. The CDR3 has 17 residues. CDR3 nucleotide sequence: TGTGCCAGCAGCTTAGATCGTTGGGAGAATAGCGATGAAAAACTGTTTTTT. This gives the protein CASSLDRWENSDEKLFF.

The chain uses TRBV10-3 and TRBJ1-5, with 9 bases lining up with TRBD1. There are 15 residues in the CDR3. Trimming at V came to 4 bases and at J to 6 bases, leaving 7 bases not matched to a gene. CDR1 is ENHRY and CDR2 is SYGVKD in the germline V gene. This CDR3 reads CAISGSGQGFQPQHF. In nucleotides, the CDR3 is TGTGCCATCAGTGGCTCGGGACAGGGTTTTCAGCCCCAGCATTTT.

V usage is TRBV30 and J usage is TRBJ2-1, with D maybe TRBD2 (6 bases). Trimming took off 1 base at V and 5 bases at J, with 12 bases between the two ends. The CDR3 covers 14 residues. CDR1 and CDR2 (germline): GTSNPN, SVGIG (reference sequence). The CDR3 region is CAWSALGLNNEQFF. In DNA, the CDR3 is TGTGCCTGGAGTGCGTTGGGACTTAACAATGAGCAGTTCTTC.

The V and J genes are TRBV28 and TRBJ1-2, with a possible D match to TRBD1 (6 bases). CDR3 size: 13 residues. CDR1 MDHEN and CDR2 SYDVKM come from the germline V gene. V was trimmed by 7 bases and J by 8 bases, leaving 17 bases between them. CDR3 DNA: TGTGCCAGCATCGCCGGGGGGGCGCTCGGCTACACCTTC. Its translation is CASIAGGALGYTF.